This T cell receptor beta chain was sequenced for a study of response to subunit inactivated influenza vaccine. This clonotype was detected only a few times. TCRdb ran MiXCR on the RT-PCR reads and lists one entry per CDR3 protein. The data hold about 190,000 distinct CDR3 sequences, with roughly an eighth observed a single time. Trimming cost V 4 bases and J 2 bases; bases outside gene matches: 9. This CDR3 region has 15 residues. The germline CDR1 and CDR2 sequences are SQVTM and ANQGSEA. Sample: CD8+ T cells sorted from PBMCs, taken roughly 5 days after vaccination. The chain recombines TRBV29-1 with TRBJ2-3, with 7 bases fitting TRBD1. The sequence was collected from a man over 45 who received an inactivated influenza vaccine. CDR3 amino acids: CSVVGGASNTDTQYF. The CDR3 DNA reads TGCAGCGTTGTAGGGGGCGCAAGTAACACAGATACGCAGTATTTT.